The clone carrying this T cell receptor (beta chain) was seen at least ten times. The antigen remains unidentified. Each CDR3 protein is one row after TCRdb ran MiXCR on the RACE reads. The sample comprises about 300,000 distinct CDR3 sequences, 5.5% of which are singletons, and under 9.5% rests with the top ten. This entry is derived from a study of human T cells and chemical hapten exposure. Whole-study findings and limits: There was no change with DPC sensitization in TCRs above 1 in 1000 frequency.

Germline V gene sequence: CDR1 MGHRA, CDR2 YSYEKL. This CDR3 spans 19 amino acids. With V trimmed by 0 bases and J by 0 bases, 8 bases remained unmatched. Time point described: pre-sensitization, week 0. The sample's treatment: therapeutic diphenylcyclopropenone sensitization with weekly scalp DPC. The study drew its donors from alopecia patients who were 18 to 70 years old and suitable for DPC. The sequencing used whole blood, collected in connection with sensitization to the hapten diphenylcyclopropenone (DPC). The genes are TRBV4-1 and TRBJ2-3, with 11 positions matching TRBD2. This receptor was taken from a young woman with alopecia areata. Some clones in this sample may be carry-over from other donors' samples. Written as DNA, the CDR3 is TGCGCCAGCAGCCAAGATTGGAGTAGCGGGGGGGGTAGCACAGATACGCAGTATTTT. Protein: CASSQDWSSGGGSTDTQYF.